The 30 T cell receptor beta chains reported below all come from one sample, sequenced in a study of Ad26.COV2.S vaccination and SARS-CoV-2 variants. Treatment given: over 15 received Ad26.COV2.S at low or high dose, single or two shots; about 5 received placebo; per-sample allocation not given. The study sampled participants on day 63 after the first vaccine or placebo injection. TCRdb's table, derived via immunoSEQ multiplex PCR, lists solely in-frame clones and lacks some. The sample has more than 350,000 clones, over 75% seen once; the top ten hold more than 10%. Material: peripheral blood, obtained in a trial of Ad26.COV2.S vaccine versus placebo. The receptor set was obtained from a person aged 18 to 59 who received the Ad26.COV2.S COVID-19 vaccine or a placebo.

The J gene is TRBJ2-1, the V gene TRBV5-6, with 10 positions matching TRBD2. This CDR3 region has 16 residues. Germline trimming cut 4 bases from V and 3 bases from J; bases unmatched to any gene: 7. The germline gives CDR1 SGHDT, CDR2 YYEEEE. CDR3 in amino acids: CASSGRVAGGYNEQFF. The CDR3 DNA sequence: TGTGCCAGCAGCGGGAGGGTAGCGGGAGGCTACAATGAGCAGTTCTTC.

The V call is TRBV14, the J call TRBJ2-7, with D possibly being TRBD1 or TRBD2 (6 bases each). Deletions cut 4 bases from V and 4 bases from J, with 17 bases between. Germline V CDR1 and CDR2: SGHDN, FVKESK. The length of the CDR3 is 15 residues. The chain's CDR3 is CASSLRDTGQYEQYF. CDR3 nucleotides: TGTGCCAGCAGCCTGCGGGACACAGGCCAGTACGAGCAGTACTTC.

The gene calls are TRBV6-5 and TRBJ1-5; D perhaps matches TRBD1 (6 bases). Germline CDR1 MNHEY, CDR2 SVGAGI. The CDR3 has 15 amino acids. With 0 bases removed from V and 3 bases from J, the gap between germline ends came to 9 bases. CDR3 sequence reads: CASSYSAGANQPQHF. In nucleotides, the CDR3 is TGTGCCAGCAGTTACTCGGCAGGGGCCAATCAGCCCCAGCATTTT.

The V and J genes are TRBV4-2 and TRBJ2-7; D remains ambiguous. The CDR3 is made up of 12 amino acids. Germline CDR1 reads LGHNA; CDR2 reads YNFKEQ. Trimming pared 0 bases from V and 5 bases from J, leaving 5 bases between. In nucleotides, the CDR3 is TGTGCCAGCAGCCAAGACGTCGACGAGCAGTACTTC. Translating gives CASSQDVDEQYF.

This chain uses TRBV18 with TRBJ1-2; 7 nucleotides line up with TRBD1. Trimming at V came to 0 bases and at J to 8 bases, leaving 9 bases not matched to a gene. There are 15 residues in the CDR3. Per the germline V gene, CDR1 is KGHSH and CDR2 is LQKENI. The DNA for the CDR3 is TGTGCCAGCTCACCACCCGACAGGGTACGTGGAGGCTACACCTTC. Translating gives CASSPPDRVRGGYTF.

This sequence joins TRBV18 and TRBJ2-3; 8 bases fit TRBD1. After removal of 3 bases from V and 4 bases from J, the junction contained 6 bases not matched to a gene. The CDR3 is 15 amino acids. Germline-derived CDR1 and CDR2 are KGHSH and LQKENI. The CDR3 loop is CASSPSAGGPDTQYF. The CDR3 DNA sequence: TGTGCCAGCTCACCTTCGGCAGGGGGCCCAGATACGCAGTATTTT. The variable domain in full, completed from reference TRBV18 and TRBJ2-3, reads NAGVMQNPRHLVRRRGQEARLRCSPMKGHSHVYWYRQLPEEGLKFMVYLQKENIIDESGMPKERFSAEFPKEGPSILRIQQVVRGDSAAYFCASSPSAGGPDTQYFGPGTRLTVL.

The CDR3 DNA is TGTGCCAGCAGCTACCCCCAGCGGGAGGGCCATGAGCAGTTCTTC. Translation: CASSYPQREGHEQFF. The chain uses TRBV7-6 and TRBJ2-1; TRBD2 agrees at 10 bases. Trimming at V came to 4 bases and at J to 8 bases, leaving 8 bases not matched to a gene. This CDR3 comprises 15 residues. Germline V lookup: CDR1 SGHVS, CDR2 FNYEAQ.

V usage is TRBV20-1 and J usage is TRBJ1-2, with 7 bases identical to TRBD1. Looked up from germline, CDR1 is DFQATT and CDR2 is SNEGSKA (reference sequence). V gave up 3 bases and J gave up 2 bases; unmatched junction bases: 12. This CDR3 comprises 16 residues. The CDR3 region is CSASGNPEQGNYGYTF. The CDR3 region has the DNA TGCAGTGCTAGTGGAAACCCCGAACAGGGGAACTATGGCTACACCTTC.

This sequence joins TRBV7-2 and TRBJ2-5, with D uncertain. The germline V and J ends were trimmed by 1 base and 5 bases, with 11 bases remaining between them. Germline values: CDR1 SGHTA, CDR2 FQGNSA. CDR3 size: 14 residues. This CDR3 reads CASSLVIIRETQYF. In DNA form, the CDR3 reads TGTGCCAGCAGCTTAGTGATTATCAGGGAGACCCAGTACTTC.

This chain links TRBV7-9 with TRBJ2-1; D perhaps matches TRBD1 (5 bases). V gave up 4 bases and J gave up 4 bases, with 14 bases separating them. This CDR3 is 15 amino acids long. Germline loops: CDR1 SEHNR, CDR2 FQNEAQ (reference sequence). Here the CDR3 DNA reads TGTGCCAGCAGCTCGTTAGGGGCAGCTTACAATGAGCAGTTCTTC. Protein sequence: CASSSLGAAYNEQFF.

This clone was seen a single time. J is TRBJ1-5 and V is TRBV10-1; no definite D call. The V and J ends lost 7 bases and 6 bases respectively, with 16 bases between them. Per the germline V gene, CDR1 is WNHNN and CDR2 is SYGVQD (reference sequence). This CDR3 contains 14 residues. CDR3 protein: CASTGPRRSQPQHF. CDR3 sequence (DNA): TGCGCCAGCACCGGTCCCCGTCGGAGTCAGCCCCAGCATTTT.

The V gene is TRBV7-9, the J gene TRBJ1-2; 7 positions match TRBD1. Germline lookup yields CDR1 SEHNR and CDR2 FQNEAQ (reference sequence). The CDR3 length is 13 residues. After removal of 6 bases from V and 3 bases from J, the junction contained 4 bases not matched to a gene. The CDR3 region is CASSFGQDYGYTF. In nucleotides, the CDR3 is TGTGCCAGCAGTTTCGGACAGGACTATGGCTACACCTTC.

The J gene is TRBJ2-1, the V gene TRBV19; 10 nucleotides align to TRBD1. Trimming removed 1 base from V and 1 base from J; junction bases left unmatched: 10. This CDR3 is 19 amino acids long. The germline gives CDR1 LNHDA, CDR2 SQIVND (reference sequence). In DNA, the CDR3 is TGTGCCAGTAGTATAGCCGGGACAGGGGTCCTCTTGTCCTACAATGAGCAGTTCTTC. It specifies CASSIAGTGVLLSYNEQFF. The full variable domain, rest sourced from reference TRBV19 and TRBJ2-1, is DGGITQSPKYLFRKEGQNVTLSCEQNLNHDAMYWYRQDPGQGLRLIYYSQIVNDFQKGDIAEGYSVSREKKESFPLTVTSAQKNPTAFYLCASSIAGTGVLLSYNEQFFGPGTRLTVL.

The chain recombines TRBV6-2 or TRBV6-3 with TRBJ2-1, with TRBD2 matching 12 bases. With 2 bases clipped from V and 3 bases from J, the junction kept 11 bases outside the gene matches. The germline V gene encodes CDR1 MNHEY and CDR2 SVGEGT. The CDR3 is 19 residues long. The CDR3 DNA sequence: TGTGCCAGCAGTTACCCGACTAGCGGGAGCCTATCCTTCTACAATGAGCAGTTCTTC. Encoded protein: CASSYPTSGSLSFYNEQFF.

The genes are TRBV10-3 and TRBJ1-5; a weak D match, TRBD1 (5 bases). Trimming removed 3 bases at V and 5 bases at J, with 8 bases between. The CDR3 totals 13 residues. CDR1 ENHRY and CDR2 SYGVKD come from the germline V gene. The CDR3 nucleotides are TGTGCCATCAGTGACGGGGACTATCAGCCCCAGCATTTT. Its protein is CAISDGDYQPQHF.

The CDR3 region is CASSPKGLNSYEQYF. DNA of the CDR3: TGTGCCAGCAGCCCGAAGGGGCTAAACTCCTACGAGCAGTACTTC. The chain uses TRBV7-9 and TRBJ2-7; D may be TRBD1 (5 bases). V shed 5 bases and J shed 0 bases, with 14 bases lying between them. The CDR3 runs to 15 residues. Germline assignment: CDR1 SEHNR and CDR2 FQNEAQ (reference sequence).

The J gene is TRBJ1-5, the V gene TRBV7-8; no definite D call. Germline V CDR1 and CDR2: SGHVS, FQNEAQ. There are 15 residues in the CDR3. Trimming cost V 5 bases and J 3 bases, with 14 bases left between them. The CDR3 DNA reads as TGTGCCAGCAGCAACCTCAACAGAGACAATCAGCCCCAGCATTTT. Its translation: CASSNLNRDNQPQHF.

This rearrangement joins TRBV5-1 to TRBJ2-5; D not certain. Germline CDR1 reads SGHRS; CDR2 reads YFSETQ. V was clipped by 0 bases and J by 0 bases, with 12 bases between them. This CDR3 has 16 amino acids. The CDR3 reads CASSLEPRINQETQYF. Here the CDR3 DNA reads TGCGCCAGCAGCTTGGAGCCACGGATAAACCAAGAGACCCAGTACTTC.

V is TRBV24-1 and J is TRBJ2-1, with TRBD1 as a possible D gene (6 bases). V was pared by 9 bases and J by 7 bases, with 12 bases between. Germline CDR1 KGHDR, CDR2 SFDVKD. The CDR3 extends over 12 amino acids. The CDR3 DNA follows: TGTGCCACCGGGGGACAACCTAATGAGCAGTTCTTC. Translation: CATGGQPNEQFF.

This chain's CDR3 is CASSSGSQETQYF. The CDR3 nucleotides are TGTGCCAGCAGTAGCGGAAGCCAAGAGACCCAGTACTTC. This chain joins TRBV27 and TRBJ2-5; the D gene is possibly TRBD2 (5 bases). Deletions cut 5 bases from V and 1 base from J, with 8 bases between. The germline gives CDR1 MNHEY, CDR2 SMNVEV (reference sequence). The CDR3 has 13 amino acids.

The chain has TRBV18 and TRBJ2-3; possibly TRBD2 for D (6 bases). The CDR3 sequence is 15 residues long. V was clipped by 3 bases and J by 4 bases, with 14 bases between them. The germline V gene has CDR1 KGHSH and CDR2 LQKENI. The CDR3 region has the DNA TGTGCCAGCTCACCGGCGGGATTGACCCCAGATACGCAGTATTTT. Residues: CASSPAGLTPDTQYF.

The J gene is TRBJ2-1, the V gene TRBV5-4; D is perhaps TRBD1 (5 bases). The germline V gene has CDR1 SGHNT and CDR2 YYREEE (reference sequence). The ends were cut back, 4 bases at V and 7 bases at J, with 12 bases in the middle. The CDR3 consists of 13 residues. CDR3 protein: CASSEQARNEQFF. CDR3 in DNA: TGTGCCAGCAGCGAACAGGCGAGGAATGAGCAGTTCTTC.

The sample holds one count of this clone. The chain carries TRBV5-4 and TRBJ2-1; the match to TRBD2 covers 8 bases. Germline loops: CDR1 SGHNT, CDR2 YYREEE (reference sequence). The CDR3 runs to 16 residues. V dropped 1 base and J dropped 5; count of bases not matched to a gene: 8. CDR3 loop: CASSLRSGSVHNEQFF. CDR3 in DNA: TGTGCCAGCAGCTTGCGGAGCGGGAGCGTCCACAATGAGCAGTTCTTC.

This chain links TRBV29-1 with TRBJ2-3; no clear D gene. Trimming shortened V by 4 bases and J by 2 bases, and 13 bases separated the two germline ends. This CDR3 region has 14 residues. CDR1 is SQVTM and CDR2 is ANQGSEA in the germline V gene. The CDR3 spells CSVATGRYTDTQYF. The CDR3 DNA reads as TGCAGCGTTGCGACGGGCAGGTACACAGATACGCAGTATTTT.

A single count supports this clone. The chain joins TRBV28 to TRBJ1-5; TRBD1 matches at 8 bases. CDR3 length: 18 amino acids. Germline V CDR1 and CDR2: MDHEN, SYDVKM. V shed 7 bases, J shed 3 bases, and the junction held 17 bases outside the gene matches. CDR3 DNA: TGTGCCAGCACCTACCACAGGGGGGCCGCTCCCATCAATCAGCCCCAGCATTTT. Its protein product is CASTYHRGAAPINQPQHF.

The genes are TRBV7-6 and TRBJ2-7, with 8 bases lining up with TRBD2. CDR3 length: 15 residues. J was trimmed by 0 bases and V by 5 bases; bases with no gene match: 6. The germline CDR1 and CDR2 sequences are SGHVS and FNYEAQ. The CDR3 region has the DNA TGTGCCAGCAGCCCCTACCTAGCGGGCTCCTACGAGCAGTACTTC. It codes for CASSPYLAGSYEQYF.

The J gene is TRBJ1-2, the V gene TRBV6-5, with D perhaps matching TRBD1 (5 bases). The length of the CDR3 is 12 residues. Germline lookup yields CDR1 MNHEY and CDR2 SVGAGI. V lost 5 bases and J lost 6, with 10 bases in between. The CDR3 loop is CASSRGTDGYTF. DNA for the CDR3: TGTGCCAGCAGTCGAGGGACGGATGGCTACACCTTC.

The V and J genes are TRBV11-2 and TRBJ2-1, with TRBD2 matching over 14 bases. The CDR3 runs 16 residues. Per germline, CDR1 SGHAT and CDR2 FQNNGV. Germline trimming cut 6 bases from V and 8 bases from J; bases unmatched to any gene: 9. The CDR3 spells CASSFRLAGGLDEQFF. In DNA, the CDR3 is TGTGCCAGCAGTTTCCGACTAGCGGGAGGGCTCGATGAGCAGTTCTTC. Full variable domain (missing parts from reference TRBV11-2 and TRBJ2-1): EAGVAQSPRYKIIEKRQSVAFWCNPISGHATLYWYQQILGQGPKLLIQFQNNGVVDDSQLPKDRFSAERLKGVDSTLKIQPAKLEDSAVYLCASSFRLAGGLDEQFFGPGTRLTVL.

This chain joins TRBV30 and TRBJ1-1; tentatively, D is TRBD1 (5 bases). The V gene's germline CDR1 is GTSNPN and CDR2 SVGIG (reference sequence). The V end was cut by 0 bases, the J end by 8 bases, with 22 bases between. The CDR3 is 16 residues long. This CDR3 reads CAWSVKSRFKQDEAFF. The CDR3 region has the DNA TGTGCCTGGAGTGTAAAGTCTCGATTCAAACAGGACGAAGCTTTCTTT.

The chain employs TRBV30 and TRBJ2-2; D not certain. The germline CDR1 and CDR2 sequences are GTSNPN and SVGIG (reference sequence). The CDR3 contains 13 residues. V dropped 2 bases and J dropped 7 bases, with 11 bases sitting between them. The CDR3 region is CAWSQFSGGELFF. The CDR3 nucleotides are TGTGCCTGGAGTCAATTCAGTGGCGGGGAGCTGTTTTTT.